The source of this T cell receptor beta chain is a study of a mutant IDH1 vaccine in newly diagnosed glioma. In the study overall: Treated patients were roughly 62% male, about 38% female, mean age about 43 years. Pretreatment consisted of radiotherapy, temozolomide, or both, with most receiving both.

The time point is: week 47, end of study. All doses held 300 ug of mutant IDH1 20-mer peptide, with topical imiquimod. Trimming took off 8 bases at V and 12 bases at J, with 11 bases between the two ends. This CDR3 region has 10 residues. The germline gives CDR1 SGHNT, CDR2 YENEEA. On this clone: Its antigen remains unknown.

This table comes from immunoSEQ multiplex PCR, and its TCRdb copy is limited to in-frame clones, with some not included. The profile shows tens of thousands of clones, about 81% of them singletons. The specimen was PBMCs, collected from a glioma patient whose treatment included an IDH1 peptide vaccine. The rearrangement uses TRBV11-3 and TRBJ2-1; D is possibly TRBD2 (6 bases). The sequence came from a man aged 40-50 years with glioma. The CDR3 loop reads CASPRGGQFF. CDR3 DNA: TGTGCCAGCCCGAGGGGAGGGCAGTTCTTC.